Listed here are 19 T cell receptor beta chains from one sample, sequenced in a study of patients with pleural tuberculosis. TCRdb re-called the reads with MiXCR, one entry per CDR3 protein. The sample holds under 65,000 distinct CDR3 sequences, 6% to 8% seen once. Source of these receptors: a human donor with pleural tuberculosis.

This clonotype has at least ten counts. The chain carries TRBV10-3 and TRBJ1-1; D possibly corresponds to TRBD1 (5 bases). Germline CDR1 reads ENHRY; CDR2 reads SYGVKD. The CDR3 is 15 residues long. V was shortened by 11 bases and J by 1 base, with 20 bases between the two germline ends. The CDR3 reads CAVLSGGSGNTEAFF. The CDR3 DNA follows: TGTGCCGTCCTATCCGGGGGGTCGGGGAACACTGAAGCTTTCTTT.

This clonotype was found many times. The chain combines TRBV27 with TRBJ1-2; tentative D call: TRBD1 (6 bases). Germline CDR1 reads MNHEY; CDR2 reads SMNVEV (reference sequence). Deletions cut 5 bases from V and 5 bases from J, with 18 bases between. The CDR3 has 15 amino acids. CDR3 bases: TGTGCCAGCAGTGCCACAGGGTTGTCCTATTATGGCTACACCTTC. This codes for CASSATGLSYYGYTF.

The V gene is TRBV19, the J gene TRBJ2-7; TRBD2 matches at 9 bases. The trim removed 5 bases at V and 1 base at J, leaving 3 bases unmatched. The CDR3 has 14 amino acids. CDR1 is LNHDA, CDR2 SQIVND, per germline (reference sequence). The CDR3 DNA sequence: TGTGCCAGTAGTTGGACTAGCGATTCCTACGAGCAGTACTTC. This gives the protein CASSWTSDSYEQYF. Using reference TRBV19 and TRBJ2-7 for the parts outside the CDR3, the full variable domain is DGGITQSPKYLFRKEGQNVTLSCEQNLNHDAMYWYRQDPGQGLRLIYYSQIVNDFQKGDIAEGYSVSREKKESFPLTVTSAQKNPTAFYLCASSWTSDSYEQYFGPGTRLTVT.

The chain has TRBV12-3 or TRBV12-4 and TRBJ2-5, with 10 bases matching TRBD2. The CDR3 is 15 residues long. Trimming at V came to 3 bases and at J to 4 bases, leaving 5 bases not matched to a gene. The CDR3 DNA is TGTGCCAGCAGTTTCGCTAGCGGGAGTGTAGAGACCCAGTACTTC. This translates into CASSFASGSVETQYF.

This clonotype was recorded a few times. This chain connects TRBV29-1 to TRBJ2-3, with 12 bases that match TRBD2. Looked up from germline, CDR1 is SQVTM and CDR2 is ANQGSEA. The CDR3 is made up of 16 amino acids. With V trimmed by 0 bases and J by 4 bases, 5 bases remained unmatched. CDR3 nucleotide sequence: TGCAGCGTTGAAGATCTCGCTAGCGGGAGGGCAGATACGCAGTATTTT. Translated, it gives CSVEDLASGRADTQYF.

Many counts were recorded for this clonotype. The chain has TRBV25-1 and TRBJ1-1; 8 bases map to TRBD1. This CDR3 contains 13 residues. Germline CDR1 is MGHDK and CDR2 is SYGVNS. J gave up 3 bases and V 5 bases, and 2 bases lay outside the gene matches. The DNA for the CDR3 is TGTGCCAGCAGTCGACAGGGGTACACTGAAGCTTTCTTT. It is translated as CASSRQGYTEAFF. Looking up the rest from reference TRBV25-1 and TRBJ1-1 gives the full variable domain: EADIYQTPRYLVIGTGKKITLECSQTMGHDKMYWYQQDPGMELHLIHYSYGVNSTEKGDLSSESTVSRIRTEHFPLTLESARPSHTSQYLCASSRQGYTEAFFGQGTRLTVV.

Note on this clonotype: A much larger clone differs from this one at a single base, so this may be a read error. The V and J genes are TRBV5-1 and TRBJ1-1; D is possibly TRBD1 (6 bases). Germline V lookup: CDR1 SGHRS, CDR2 YFSETQ. The CDR3 has 13 amino acids. The CDR3 spells CASSATGSTEASF. CDR3 bases: TGCGCCAGCAGCGCCACAGGGAGCACTGAAGCTTCCTTT.

In its sample, this clonotype was seen many times. The chain joins TRBV3-1 to TRBJ2-7, with 9 bases that match TRBD2. V was pared by 2 bases and J by 4 bases, with 6 bases of the junction left unmatched. Germline V gives CDR1 LGHDT, CDR2 YNNKEL (reference sequence). The CDR3 extends over 15 amino acids. CDR3 sequence (DNA): TGTGCCAGCAGCCAAAGCGGGAGGCGCCAATACGAGCAGTACTTC. As protein: CASSQSGRRQYEQYF.

This clonotype was detected many times. This sequence joins TRBV28 and TRBJ2-7; the match to TRBD1 covers 7 bases. The germline gives CDR1 MDHEN, CDR2 SYDVKM. The CDR3 is 15 amino acids. The V and J ends lost 3 bases and 0 bases, in that order; junction bases with no gene match: 5. CDR3 sequence reads: CASSFRDRSSYEQYF. Written as DNA, the CDR3 is TGTGCCAGCAGTTTTCGGGACAGAAGCTCCTACGAGCAGTACTTC.

This clonotype was seen many times. The limits of the CDR3 on the DNA are not certain, so only TCRdb's listed CDR3 is given. V and J are TRBV28 and TRBJ2-1; the table calls TRBD1, which could not be checked here. Per germline, CDR1 MDHEN and CDR2 SYDVKM. The CDR3 is 14 residues long, ends included. The CDR3 is CASSSSTGYNEQFF.

The chain is built from TRBV11-1 and TRBJ2-7; D not certain. Germline CDR1 is SGHAT and CDR2 is FQDESV (reference sequence). The CDR3 has 14 residues. The V end lost 4 bases, the J end lost 4 bases, and 14 bases lay between the germline ends. CDR3 residues: CASSSWMLGYEQYF. The CDR3 nucleotides are TGTGCCAGCAGCTCATGGATGTTGGGTTACGAGCAGTACTTC.

A note on this clonotype: Possible read error: a much larger clone is one base away. The DNA for the CDR3 is TGTGCCAGCAACAGGGGGCCGGACAGTGAGCAGTTCTTC. Encoded protein: CASNRGPDSEQFF. The chain is built from TRBV2 and TRBJ2-1, with 9 bases matching TRBD1. This CDR3 contains 13 residues. Germline CDR1 and CDR2: SNHLY and FYNNEI. V lost 7 bases, J lost 9 bases, and 7 bases stayed unmatched.

The gene calls are TRBV12-3 or TRBV12-4 and TRBJ2-7; 7 bases agree with TRBD2. The CDR3 contains 14 residues. V lost 3 bases to trimming and J lost 6 bases; unmatched junction nucleotides: 8. CDR3 amino acids: CASSFGGYFFEQYF. The CDR3 DNA reads TGTGCCAGCAGTTTCGGGGGGTATTTTTTCGAGCAGTACTTC.

This clonotype was seen many times. The V gene is TRBV4-2, the J gene TRBJ2-5; TRBD1 matches at 8 bases. Losses at the gene ends were 4 bases for V and 1 base for J; bases not matched to a gene: 8. The CDR3 sequence is 16 residues long. CDR1 is LGHNA, CDR2 YNFKEQ, per germline. The CDR3 DNA follows: TGTGCCAGCAGCCCAGGAGGGACAGGAGCCCAAGAGACCCAGTACTTC. It specifies CASSPGGTGAQETQYF.

This clonotype was detected many times. The rearrangement joins TRBV19 to TRBJ1-1, with D uncertain. V was clipped by 6 bases and J by 1 base, with 9 bases between them. CDR1 and CDR2 from the germline V gene are LNHDA and SQIVND (reference sequence). The CDR3 runs to 13 residues. CDR3 protein: CASRPRENTEAFF. CDR3 bases: TGTGCCAGTAGACCCCGTGAGAACACTGAAGCTTTCTTT.

This clonotype was seen repeatedly, ten times or more. V is TRBV19 and J is TRBJ1-5; D is unclear. CDR3 length equals 14 residues. The germline V gene encodes CDR1 LNHDA and CDR2 SQIVND (reference sequence). The V gene lost 3 bases and the J gene lost 3 bases, with 9 bases spanning the gap. CDR3 sequence: CASSISRPNQPQHF. The CDR3 DNA follows: TGTGCCAGTAGTATTTCCAGACCCAATCAGCCCCAGCATTTT. Using reference TRBV19 and TRBJ1-5 for the parts outside the CDR3, the full variable domain is DGGITQSPKYLFRKEGQNVTLSCEQNLNHDAMYWYRQDPGQGLRLIYYSQIVNDFQKGDIAEGYSVSREKKESFPLTVTSAQKNPTAFYLCASSISRPNQPQHFGDGTRLSIL.

In this sample, this clonotype turned up a few times. V and J are TRBV11-1 and TRBJ2-3, with D possibly being TRBD1 (6 bases). V was clipped by 5 bases and J by 0 bases, with 12 bases between them. This CDR3 spans 15 amino acids. The germline gives CDR1 SGHAT, CDR2 FQDESV (reference sequence). The CDR3 sequence: CASSAGTQSTDTQYF. The CDR3 DNA sequence: TGTGCCAGCAGCGCAGGGACACAGAGCACAGATACGCAGTATTTT.

This clonotype was observed many times. The chain combines TRBV6-5 with TRBJ2-7; a possible D gene is TRBD1 (6 bases). The V end lost 4 bases, the J end lost 6 bases, and 10 bases lay between the germline ends. The CDR3 is made up of 12 amino acids. Germline V CDR1 and CDR2: MNHEY, SVGAGI. The CDR3 DNA reads TGTGCCAGCAGTTCGGGCAGGGGCGAGCAGTACGTC. This codes for CASSSGRGEQYV.

This clonotype was observed a handful of times. CDR3 sequence reads: CASSLDSGGDEAFF. CDR3 bases: TGCGCCAGCAGCTTGGATTCGGGCGGAGATGAAGCTTTCTTT. The chain recombines TRBV5-1 with TRBJ1-1; no clear D gene. Germline assignment: CDR1 SGHRS and CDR2 YFSETQ. V was shortened by 0 bases and J by 7 bases, with 13 bases between the two germline ends. CDR3 length: 14 residues.